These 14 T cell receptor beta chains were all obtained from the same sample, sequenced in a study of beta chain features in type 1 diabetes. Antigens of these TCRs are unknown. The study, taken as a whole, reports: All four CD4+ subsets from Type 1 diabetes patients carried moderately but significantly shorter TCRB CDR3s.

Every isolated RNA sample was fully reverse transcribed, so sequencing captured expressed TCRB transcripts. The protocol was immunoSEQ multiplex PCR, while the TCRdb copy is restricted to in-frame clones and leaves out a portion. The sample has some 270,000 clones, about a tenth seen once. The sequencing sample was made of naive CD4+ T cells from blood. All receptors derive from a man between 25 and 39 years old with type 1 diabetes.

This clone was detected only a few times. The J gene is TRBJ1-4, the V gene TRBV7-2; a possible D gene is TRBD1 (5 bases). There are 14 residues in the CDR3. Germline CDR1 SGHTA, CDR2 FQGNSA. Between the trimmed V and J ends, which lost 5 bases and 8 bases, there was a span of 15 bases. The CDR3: CASSRDSFEEKLFF. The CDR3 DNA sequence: TGTGCCAGCAGCCGTGACAGCTTTGAAGAAAAACTGTTTTTT.

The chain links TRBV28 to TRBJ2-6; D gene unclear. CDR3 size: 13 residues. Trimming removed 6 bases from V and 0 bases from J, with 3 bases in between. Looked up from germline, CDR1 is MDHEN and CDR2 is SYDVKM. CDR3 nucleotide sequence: TGTGCCAGCAGCCGCTCTGGGGCCAACGTCCTGACTTTC. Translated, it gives CASSRSGANVLTF.

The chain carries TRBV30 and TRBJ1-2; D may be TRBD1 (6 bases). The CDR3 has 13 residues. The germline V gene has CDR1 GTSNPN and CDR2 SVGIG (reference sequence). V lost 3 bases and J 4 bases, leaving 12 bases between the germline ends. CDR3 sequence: CAWSGGGGYGYTF. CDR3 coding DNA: TGTGCCTGGAGCGGGGGGGGCGGCTATGGCTACACCTTC.

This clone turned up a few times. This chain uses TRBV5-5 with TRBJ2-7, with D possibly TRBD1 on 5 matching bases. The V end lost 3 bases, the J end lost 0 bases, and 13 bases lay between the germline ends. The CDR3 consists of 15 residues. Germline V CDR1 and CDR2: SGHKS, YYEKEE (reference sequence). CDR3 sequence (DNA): TGTGCCAGCAGCTCCCCCCCGCAGGGCTCCTACGAGCAGTACTTC. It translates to CASSSPPQGSYEQYF.

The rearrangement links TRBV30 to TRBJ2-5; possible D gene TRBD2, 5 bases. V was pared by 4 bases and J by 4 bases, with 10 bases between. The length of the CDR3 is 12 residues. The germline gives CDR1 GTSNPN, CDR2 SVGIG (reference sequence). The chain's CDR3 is CAWTSGGETQYF. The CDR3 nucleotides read TGTGCCTGGACTTCAGGAGGAGAGACCCAGTACTTC.

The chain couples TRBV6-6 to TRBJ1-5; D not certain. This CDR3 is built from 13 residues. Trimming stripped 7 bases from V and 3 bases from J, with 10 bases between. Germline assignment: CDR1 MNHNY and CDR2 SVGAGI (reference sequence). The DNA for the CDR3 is TGTGCCAGCACAATCGGTCCCAATCAGCCCCAGCATTTT. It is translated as CASTIGPNQPQHF.

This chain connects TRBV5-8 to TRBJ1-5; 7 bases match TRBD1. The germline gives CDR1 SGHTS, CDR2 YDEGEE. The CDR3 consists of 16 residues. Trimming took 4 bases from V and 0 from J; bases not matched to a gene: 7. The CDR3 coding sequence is TGTGCCAGCAGCCTTAAACAGGGGTATAGCAATCAGCCCCAGCATTTT. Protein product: CASSLKQGYSNQPQHF.

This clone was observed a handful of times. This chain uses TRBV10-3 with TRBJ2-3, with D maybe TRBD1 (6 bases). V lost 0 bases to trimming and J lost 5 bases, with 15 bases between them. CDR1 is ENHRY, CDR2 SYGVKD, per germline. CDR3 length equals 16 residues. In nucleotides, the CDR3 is TGTGCCATCAGTGAGTCGATGACCAGGGGCAGAGATACGCAGTATTTT. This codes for CAISESMTRGRDTQYF.

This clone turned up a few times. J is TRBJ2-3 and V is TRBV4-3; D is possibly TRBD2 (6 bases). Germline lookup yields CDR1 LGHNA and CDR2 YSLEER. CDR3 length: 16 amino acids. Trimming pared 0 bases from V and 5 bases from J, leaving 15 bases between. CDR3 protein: CASSQDKTGVGDTQYF. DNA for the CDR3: TGCGCCAGCAGCCAAGATAAGACGGGGGTGGGAGATACGCAGTATTTT.

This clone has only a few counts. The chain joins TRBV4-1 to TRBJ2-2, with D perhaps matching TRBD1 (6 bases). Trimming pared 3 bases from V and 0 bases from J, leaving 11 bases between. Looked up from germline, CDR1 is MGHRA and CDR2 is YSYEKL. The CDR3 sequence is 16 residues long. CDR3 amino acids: CASSHRAGANTGELFF. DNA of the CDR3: TGCGCCAGCAGCCACCGGGCAGGGGCGAACACCGGGGAGCTGTTTTTT.

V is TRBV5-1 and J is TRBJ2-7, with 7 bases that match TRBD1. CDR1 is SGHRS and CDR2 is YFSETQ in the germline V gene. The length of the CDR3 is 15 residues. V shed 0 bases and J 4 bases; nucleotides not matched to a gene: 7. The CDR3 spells CASSLAGQLQYEQYF. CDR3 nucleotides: TGCGCCAGCAGCTTGGCGGGACAGCTCCAGTACGAGCAGTACTTC.

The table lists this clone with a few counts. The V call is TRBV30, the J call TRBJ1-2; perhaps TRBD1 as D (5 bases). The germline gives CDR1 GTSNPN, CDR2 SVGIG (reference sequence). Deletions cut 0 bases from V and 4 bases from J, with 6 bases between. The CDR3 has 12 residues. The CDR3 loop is CAWSVGVYGYTF. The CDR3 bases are TGTGCCTGGAGTGTAGGGGTCTATGGCTACACCTTC.

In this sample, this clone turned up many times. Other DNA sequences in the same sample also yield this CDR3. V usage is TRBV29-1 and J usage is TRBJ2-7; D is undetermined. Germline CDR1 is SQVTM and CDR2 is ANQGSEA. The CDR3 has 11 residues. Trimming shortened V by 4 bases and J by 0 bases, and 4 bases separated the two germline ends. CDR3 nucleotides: TGCAGCGTTGGCAGCTCCTACGAGCAGTACTTC. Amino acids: CSVGSSYEQYF.

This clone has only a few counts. CDR3 sequence reads: CASSSRGTVRQPQHF. CDR3 DNA sequence: TGCGCCAGCAGCTCGCGCGGGACAGTTCGTCAGCCCCAGCATTTT. The J gene is TRBJ1-5, the V gene TRBV4-1; 7 nucleotides align to TRBD1. This CDR3 has 15 residues. Germline CDR1 reads MGHRA; CDR2 reads YSYEKL. Trimming cost V 5 bases and J 6 bases; bases outside gene matches: 10.